Described below is a single T cell receptor (beta chain) sequence and its context. Antigen: not known. The table came from immunoSEQ multiplex PCR; TCRdb's copy has only in-frame clones and leaves some out. The sample comprises about 110,000 clones, 80% to 90% of which are singletons, and approximately 20% rests with the top ten. The entry originates in a study of PD-1 blockade in classical Hodgkin lymphoma. Each patient relapsed following autologous stem cell transplantation, and prior brentuximab vedotin exposure differed. The study, taken as a whole, reports: Underlying causes for the observed repertoire differences were not defined, possibly disease activity or prior therapy. As was reported, newly diagnosed patients showed lower baseline TCR diversity than healthy donors did. Complete responders entered with baseline diversity on par with newly diagnosed patients, the results showed.

V was shortened by 5 bases and J by 1 base, with 29 bases between the two germline ends. CDR3 size: 20 residues. Germline V gene sequence: CDR1 MNHEY, CDR2 SMNVEV (reference sequence). The chain combines TRBV27 with TRBJ1-1, with D possibly TRBD1 on 6 matching bases. The sample was peripheral blood mononuclear cells (PBMCs), taken before the second cycle of nivolumab. This receptor was obtained from a human donor with classical Hodgkin lymphoma. The CDR3 loop is CASSPLYGPWAGEKNTEAFF. CDR3 sequence (DNA): TGTGCCAGCAGTCCCTTATATGGGCCCTGGGCAGGGGAGAAGAACACTGAAGCTTTCTTT.